This T cell receptor (beta chain) was captured by sequencing in a study of blood T cell repertoires in COVID-19. The protocol was immunoSEQ multiplex PCR, while the TCRdb copy is restricted to in-frame clones and leaves out a portion. The data show nearly 350,000 clones, roughly 90% seen once. To note about this clone: The sample carries other DNA sequences with the same CDR3.

Sequenced sample: peripheral blood. This TCR came from a woman aged 70 to 79 with COVID-19, enrolled during active disease.

The CDR3 region is CASSVGTGGNQPQHF. CDR3 nucleotide sequence: TGTGCCAGCAGCGTAGGGACAGGGGGTAATCAGCCCCAGCATTTT. The genes are TRBV9 and TRBJ1-5; TRBD1 matches 10 bases. This CDR3 is 15 amino acids long. CDR1 and CDR2 from the germline V gene are SGDLS and YYNGEE. V gave up 0 bases and J gave up 4 bases; unmatched junction bases: 1.